This T cell receptor (beta chain) was identified in a study of cytomegalovirus exposure and HLA in healthy donors. Sequenced by immunoSEQ multiplex PCR; TCRdb stores in-frame clones only, minus some. The sample carries around 350,000 clones, roughly 89% recorded once. Material for sequencing was PBMCs. The source is a woman younger than 35 in good health and CMV-seronegative.

CDR3 residues: CSVPNRGPGRVDEQYF. The CDR3 coding sequence is TGCAGCGTCCCTAATAGGGGGCCAGGCCGGGTAGACGAGCAGTACTTC. The chain employs TRBV29-1 and TRBJ2-7; 7 bases match TRBD1. After removal of 6 bases from V and 5 bases from J, the junction contained 19 bases not matched to a gene. The CDR3 is made up of 16 amino acids. Germline values: CDR1 SQVTM, CDR2 ANQGSEA.